Listed below are T cell receptor beta chains from one sample, sequenced in a study of shared T cell receptors in the human thymus. Data came from immunoSEQ multiplex PCR; TCRdb stores just in-frame clones and leaves some out. This sample yields hundreds of thousands of clones, of which about 89% are seen a single time; about 0.0094% belongs to the top ten. The same data also contributed to another study, on human thymus T cells.

The sequenced sample was thymocytes. The source of these receptors is a boy under two years old with a congenital heart defect. Each CDR3 is given with its conserved first and last residue. The D gene is left open where the match is weak.

J gene,D gene,V gene,CDR3 length,CDR3 DNA,CDR3 protein
TRBJ1-2,TRBD1,TRBV6-5,13,TGTGCCAGCGGACGACAGGGGATGGAGGGCTACACCTTC,CASGRQGMEGYTF
TRBJ2-7,NA,TRBV7-9,13,TGTGCCAGCAGCTTATTCAGTTGGTACGAGCAGTACTTC,CASSLFSWYEQYF
TRBJ2-5,NA,TRBV19,12,TGTGCCAGTAGTACCAGACAAGAGACCCAGTACTTC,CASSTRQETQYF
TRBJ1-1,TRBD1,TRBV5-1,14,TGCGCCAGCAGCGTTCAGGGGGAGAACACTGAAGCTTTCTTT,CASSVQGENTEAFF
TRBJ2-7,TRBD1,TRBV19,15,TGTGCCAGTAGTATGGAACCGGGACAGGGGTACGAGCAGTACTTC,CASSMEPGQGYEQYF
TRBJ2-7,TRBD2,TRBV4-3,17,TGCGCCAGCAGCCATATACTAGCGGGAGGCGACGCCTACGAGCAGTACTTC,CASSHILAGGDAYEQYF
TRBJ2-7,TRBD2,TRBV28,14,TGTGCCAGCAGACAGGGACGGGAGGGGTACGAGCAGTACTTC,CASRQGREGYEQYF
TRBJ2-7,TRBD2,TRBV7-8,17,TGTGCCAGCAGCTCAGGCTCTAGCGGGGGGGCCTACTACGAGCAGTACTTC,CASSSGSSGGAYYEQYF
TRBJ2-1,TRBD2,TRBV29-1,13,TGCAGCGTTATAAGCGGGAGTTACAATGAGCAGTTCTTC,CSVISGSYNEQFF
TRBJ2-3,NA,TRBV4-1,14,TGCGCCAGCAGCCAAGACAGGGCCACAGATACGCAGTATTTT,CASSQDRATDTQYF
TRBJ2-1,TRBD2,TRBV7-6,14,TGTGCCAGCAGCTTAGGCGGGAGAAGAAATGAGCAGTTCTTC,CASSLGGRRNEQFF
TRBJ2-1,NA,TRBV25-1,12,TGTGCCAGCAGGCCCGGTCGGGATGAGCAGTTCTTC,CASRPGRDEQFF
TRBJ2-7,TRBD2,TRBV2,13,TGTGCCACGGGACTAGCGCGACCCTACGAGCAGTACTTC,CATGLARPYEQYF
TRBJ2-2,NA,TRBV5-4,14,TGTGCCAGCAGCTTGGTACAGTCCGCCGGGGAGCTGTTTTTT,CASSLVQSAGELFF
TRBJ2-7,TRBD1,TRBV4-3,15,TGCGCCAGCAGCCTCCGACAGGGAGATAGCTACGAGCAGTACTTC,CASSLRQGDSYEQYF
TRBJ1-2,NA,TRBV2,16,TGTGCCAGCAGGTCCGTTACAGGGCAGCCTAACTATGGCTACACCTTC,CASRSVTGQPNYGYTF
TRBJ1-2,NA,TRBV7-6,15,TGTGCCAGCAGCCCAGGCCCCCGAACTAACTATGGCTACACCTTC,CASSPGPRTNYGYTF
TRBJ2-5,TRBD2,TRBV28,15,TGTGCCAGCAGTACTACGGGACTAGCGGAAGAGACCCAGTACTTC,CASSTTGLAEETQYF
TRBJ2-6,NA,TRBV5-6,18,TGTGCCAGCAGCTTGGCTTTGACTGAACCATCTGGGGCCAACGTCCTGACTTTC,CASSLALTEPSGANVLTF